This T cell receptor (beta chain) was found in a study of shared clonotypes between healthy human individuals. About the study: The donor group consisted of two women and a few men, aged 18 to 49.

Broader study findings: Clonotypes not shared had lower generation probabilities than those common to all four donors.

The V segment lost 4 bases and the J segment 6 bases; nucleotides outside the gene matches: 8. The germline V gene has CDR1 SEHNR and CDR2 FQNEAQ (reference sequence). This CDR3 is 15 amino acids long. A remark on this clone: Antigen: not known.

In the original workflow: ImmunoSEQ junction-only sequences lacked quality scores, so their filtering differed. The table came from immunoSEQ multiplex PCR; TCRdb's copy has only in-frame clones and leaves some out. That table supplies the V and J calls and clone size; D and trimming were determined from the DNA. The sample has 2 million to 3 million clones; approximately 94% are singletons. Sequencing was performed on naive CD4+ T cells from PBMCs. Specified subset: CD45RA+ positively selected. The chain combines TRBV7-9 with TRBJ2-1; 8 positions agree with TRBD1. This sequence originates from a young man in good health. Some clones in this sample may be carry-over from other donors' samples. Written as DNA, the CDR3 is TGTGCCAGCAGCTGGGACAGGCACGTTGGCAATGAGCAGTTCTTC. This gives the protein CASSWDRHVGNEQFF.